This T cell receptor beta chain comes out of a study of human T cells and chemical hapten exposure. Described time point: patch test 3, about 24 weeks after DPC sensitization. This sample's treatment: therapeutic diphenylcyclopropenone sensitization with weekly scalp DPC. Blood was collected ahead of every patch test applied. The CDR3 runs 15 residues. J was trimmed by 5 bases and V by 5 bases; bases with no gene match: 8. Germline assignment: CDR1 PRHDT and CDR2 FYEKMQ (reference sequence). This clonotype was counted between two and nine times. TCRdb processed the RACE reads anew with MiXCR; each CDR3 protein has one entry. The table shows approximately 86,000 distinct CDR3 sequences, with approximately 10% occurring only once.

The sequence came from a young woman with alopecia areata. Some clones in this sample may be carry-over from other donors' samples. The chain is built from TRBV13 and TRBJ2-5, with 10 bases aligning to TRBD2. The source was whole blood, collected in connection with sensitization to the hapten diphenylcyclopropenone (DPC). The CDR3 region is CASSLRLAGVETQYF. CDR3 nucleotide sequence: TGTGCCAGCAGCCTTAGACTAGCGGGTGTGGAGACCCAGTACTTC.